One sample yielded the 6 T cell receptor beta chains listed below, sequenced in a study of cytomegalovirus exposure and HLA in healthy donors. Amplification used 60 Vbeta primers and 13 Jbeta primers. Method: immunoSEQ multiplex PCR; TCRdb's copy keeps in-frame clones and lacks some. There are around 70,000 clones in the sample; 80% to 90% occur only once, and 6.5% lies in the top ten. The sample comprised PBMCs. These receptor sequences come from a human donor in good health.

J is TRBJ2-3 and V is TRBV30, with a possible D match to TRBD2 (6 bases). The CDR3 is made up of 12 amino acids. Trimming pared 4 bases from V and 5 bases from J, leaving 10 bases between. Germline V CDR1 and CDR2: GTSNPN, SVGIG (reference sequence). CDR3 region: CAWNLGGDTQYF. CDR3 nucleotide sequence: TGTGCCTGGAATTTGGGGGGAGATACGCAGTATTTT. Combining the CDR3 with reference TRBV30 and TRBJ2-3 gives the whole variable domain SQTIHQWPATLVQPVGSPLSLECTVEGTSNPNLYWYRQAAGRGLQLLFYSVGIGQISSEVPQNLSASRPQDRQFILSSKKLLLSDSGFYLCAWNLGGDTQYFGPGTRLTVL.

The rearrangement uses TRBV10-3 and TRBJ1-5; 7 positions agree with TRBD1. The CDR3 is 16 amino acids. The V segment lost 0 bases and the J segment 2 bases; nucleotides outside the gene matches: 4. From germline, CDR1 is ENHRY and CDR2 SYGVKD. DNA of the CDR3: TGTGCCATCAGTGAGTCAAGCCAGGGGGGCAATCAGCCCCAGCATTTT. It codes for CAISESSQGGNQPQHF.

The J gene is TRBJ2-7, the V gene TRBV13, with D possibly being TRBD1 (5 bases). The CDR3 length is 14 residues. Germline lookup yields CDR1 PRHDT and CDR2 FYEKMQ (reference sequence). V lost 1 base to trimming and J lost 0 bases, with 7 bases between them. The CDR3 loop is CASSLAQGSYEQYF. The CDR3 nucleotides read TGTGCCAGCAGCTTAGCCCAGGGCTCCTACGAGCAGTACTTC.

The J gene is TRBJ1-5, the V gene TRBV6-6, with D unclear. The germline V and J ends were trimmed by 2 bases and 6 bases, with 11 bases remaining between them. Germline V gene data show CDR1 as MNHNY and CDR2 as SVGAGI (reference sequence). The CDR3 is made up of 14 amino acids. CDR3 in DNA: TGTGCCAGCAGTTACCCCACAGACGGTCAGCCCCAGCATTTT. Translating it yields CASSYPTDGQPQHF.

The chain links TRBV2 to TRBJ2-5; D is perhaps TRBD1 (6 bases). CDR1 and CDR2 from the germline V gene are SNHLY and FYNNEI. Trimming removed 6 bases from V and 0 bases from J, with 14 bases in between. The CDR3 runs to 15 residues. CDR3 in amino acids: CASRRTALNQETQYF. The CDR3 coding sequence is TGTGCCAGCAGAAGGACAGCATTGAACCAAGAGACCCAGTACTTC. The whole variable domain, remainder taken from reference TRBV2 and TRBJ2-5, is EPEVTQTPSHQVTQMGQEVILRCVPISNHLYFYWYRQILGQKVEFLVSFYNNEISEKSEIFDDQFSVERPDGSNFTLKIRSTKLEDSAMYFCASRRTALNQETQYFGPGTRLLVL.

The rearrangement uses TRBV6-5 and TRBJ1-1; tentative D call: TRBD1 (6 bases). Trimming stripped 6 bases from V and 1 base from J, with 12 bases between. CDR1 and CDR2 (germline): MNHEY, SVGAGI. The CDR3 consists of 14 residues. CDR3 amino acids: CASSQTGQNTEAFF. The CDR3 nucleotides read TGTGCCAGCAGCCAAACGGGACAGAACACTGAAGCTTTCTTT.